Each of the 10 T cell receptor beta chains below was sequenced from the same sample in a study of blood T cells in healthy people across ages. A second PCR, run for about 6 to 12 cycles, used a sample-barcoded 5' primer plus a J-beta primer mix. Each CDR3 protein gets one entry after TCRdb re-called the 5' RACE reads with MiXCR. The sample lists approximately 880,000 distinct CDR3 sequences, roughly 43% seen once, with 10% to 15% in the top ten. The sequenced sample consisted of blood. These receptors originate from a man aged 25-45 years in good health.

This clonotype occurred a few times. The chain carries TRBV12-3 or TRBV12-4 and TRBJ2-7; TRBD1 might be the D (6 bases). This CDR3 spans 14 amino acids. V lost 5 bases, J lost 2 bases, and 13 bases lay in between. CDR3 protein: CASSETGITYEQYF. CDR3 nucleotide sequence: TGTGCCAGCAGTGAGACAGGTATTACCTACGAGCAGTACTTC.

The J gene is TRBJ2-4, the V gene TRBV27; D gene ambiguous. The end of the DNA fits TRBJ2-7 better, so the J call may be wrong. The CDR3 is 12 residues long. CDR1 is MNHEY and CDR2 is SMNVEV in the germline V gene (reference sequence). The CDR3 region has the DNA TGTGCCAGCAGCGCCATCGGGTACGAGCAGTACTTC. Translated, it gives CASSAIGYEQYF.

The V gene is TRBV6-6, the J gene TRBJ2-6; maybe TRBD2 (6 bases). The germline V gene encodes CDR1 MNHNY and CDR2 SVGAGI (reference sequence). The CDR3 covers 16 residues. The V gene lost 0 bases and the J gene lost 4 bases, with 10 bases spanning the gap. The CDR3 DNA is TGTGCCAGCAGTTACTCCCCGGGAGACGGGGCCAACGTCCTGACTTTC. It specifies CASSYSPGDGANVLTF.

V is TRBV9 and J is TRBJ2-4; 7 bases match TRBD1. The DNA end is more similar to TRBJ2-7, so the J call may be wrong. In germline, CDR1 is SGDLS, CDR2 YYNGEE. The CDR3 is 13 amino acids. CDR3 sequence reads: CASSFTGETEQYF. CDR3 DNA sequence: TGTGCCAGCAGCTTCACAGGGGAAACCGAGCAGTACTTC.

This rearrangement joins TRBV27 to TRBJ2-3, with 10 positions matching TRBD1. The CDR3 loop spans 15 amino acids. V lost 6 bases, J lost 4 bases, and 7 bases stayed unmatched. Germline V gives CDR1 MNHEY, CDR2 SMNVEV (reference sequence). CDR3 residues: CASSYYGTGADTQYF. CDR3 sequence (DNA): TGTGCCAGCAGCTACTACGGGACAGGGGCAGATACGCAGTATTTT.

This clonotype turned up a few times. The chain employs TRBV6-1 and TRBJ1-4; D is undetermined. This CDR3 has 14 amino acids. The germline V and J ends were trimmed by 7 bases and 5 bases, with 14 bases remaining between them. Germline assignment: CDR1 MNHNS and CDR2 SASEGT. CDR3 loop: CASTSRSRNEKLFF. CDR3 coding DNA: TGTGCCAGCACCTCGCGGAGCAGGAATGAAAAACTGTTTTTT.

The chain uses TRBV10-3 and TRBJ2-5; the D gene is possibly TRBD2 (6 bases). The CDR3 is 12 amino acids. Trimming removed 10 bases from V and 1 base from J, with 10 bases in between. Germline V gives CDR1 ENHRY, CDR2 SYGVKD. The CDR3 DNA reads TGTGCCACTCGGGACTTCCAAGAGACCCAGTACTTC. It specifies CATRDFQETQYF.

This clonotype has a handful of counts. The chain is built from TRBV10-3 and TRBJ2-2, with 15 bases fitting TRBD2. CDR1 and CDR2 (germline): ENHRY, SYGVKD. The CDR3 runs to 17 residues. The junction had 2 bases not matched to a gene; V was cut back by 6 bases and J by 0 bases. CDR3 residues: CAIRRTSGGANTGELFF. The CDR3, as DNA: TGTGCCATCAGGAGGACTAGCGGGGGGGCGAACACCGGGGAGCTGTTTTTT.

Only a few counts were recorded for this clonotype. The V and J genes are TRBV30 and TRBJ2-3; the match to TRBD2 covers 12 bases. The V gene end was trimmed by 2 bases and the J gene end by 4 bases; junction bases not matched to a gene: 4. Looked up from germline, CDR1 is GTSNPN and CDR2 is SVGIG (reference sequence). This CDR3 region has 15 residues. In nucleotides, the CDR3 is TGTGCCTGGAGTACTAGCGGGGGGTTCCCAGATACGCAGTATTTT. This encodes CAWSTSGGFPDTQYF.

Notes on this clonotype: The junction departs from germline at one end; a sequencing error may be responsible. CDR3 bases: TGCGCCAGTAGCCAAGACATGGCCTCTGGAAACACCATATATTTT. Its translation: CASSQDMASGNTIYF. The chain employs TRBV4-3 and TRBJ1-3; no clear D. The CDR3 length is 15 residues. Germline-derived CDR1 and CDR2 are LGHNA and YSLEER.